In its sample, the clone carrying this T cell receptor (beta chain) was seen many times. Its antigen is undetermined. Trimming left V 0 bases short and J 1 base short, with 10 bases between. CDR1 LGHDT and CDR2 YNNKEL come from the germline V gene (reference sequence). The CDR3 sequence is 15 residues long. These data come from a study of T cells in Graves' hyperthyroidism and ophthalmopathy. The source material, RNA transcripts, was used to amplify TCR beta CDR3 regions. The HTBI primer set served for first-round RT-PCR of the TCR CDR3. MiXCR was run by TCRdb on the multiplex PCR reads, yielding one entry per CDR3 protein. The repertoire holds roughly 580,000 distinct CDR3 sequences, with approximately 15% as singletons. General study points: By a 13 V-J model, ophthalmopathy was set apart from stable hyperthyroidism.

Sequencing was performed on blood. This chain links TRBV3-1 with TRBJ2-7, with a possible D match to TRBD1 (6 bases). The origin of this receptor is a woman in her thirties with Graves' hyperthyroidism that later progressed to Graves' ophthalmopathy. CDR3 sequence reads: CASSQEAGVSYEQYF. Written as DNA, the CDR3 is TGTGCCAGCAGCCAAGAGGCAGGGGTGTCCTACGAGCAGTACTTC.